The clone carrying this T cell receptor (beta chain) was counted a single time. The antigen is unknown. The data derive from a study of graft-versus-host responses after intestinal transplantation. Whole-study context: Multivisceral, liver-intestinal, or isolated intestinal transplants were given to recipients. Induction using anti-thymocyte globulin, followed by tacrolimus and steroids for 3 to 4 years, was given to all recipients. Study results and limitations: With peak circulating GvH clone levels came an association with early post-transplant HvG declines. Recipient marrow showed GvH clones, some seen first in ileum or blood.

The V and J ends lost 2 bases and 3 bases, in that order; junction bases with no gene match: 3. Germline CDR1 reads SGHRS; CDR2 reads YFSETQ. CDR3 length: 15 residues. Profiling relied on immunoSEQ multiplex PCR, and the TCRdb table lists in-frame clones only, not all of them. The sample has 85,000 to 100,000 clones, around 90% seen once. This TCR was sampled from a human donor who was the organ donor for an intestinal transplant. The chain couples TRBV5-1 to TRBJ2-1; TRBD2 matches 9 bases. The source material was unstimulated CD4+ T cells sorted from spleen or lymph node cells, sampled before transplant. CDR3 sequence: CASSLVAGVYNEQFF. The CDR3 nucleotides read TGCGCCAGCAGCTTAGTAGCGGGAGTCTACAATGAGCAGTTCTTC.